Included here is one T cell receptor (beta chain) sequence, with context. TCRdb passed the 5' RACE reads through MiXCR, listing each CDR3 protein once. The profile shows 200,000 to 250,000 distinct CDR3 sequences, 6.5% to 8.5% of them singletons. CDR1 SGHNT and CDR2 YYREEE come from the germline V gene (reference sequence). Unmatched junction bases numbered 2, after V lost 4 bases and J lost 3 bases. The CDR3 covers 14 residues. The record originates from a study of T cells after yellow fever vaccination. This specimen consisted of CD4+ T cells sorted from PBMCs, obtained 15 days after the yellow fever booster vaccination. V is TRBV5-4 and J is TRBJ2-2; 8 nucleotides line up with TRBD1. This TCR was recovered from a man younger than 45 who received the YFV17D yellow fever vaccine. CDR3 sequence (DNA): TGTGCCAGCAGCGAGGGACAGGACACCGGGGAGCTGTTTTTT. It codes for CASSEGQDTGELFF. Full variable domain (outside the CDR3, taken from reference TRBV5-4 and TRBJ2-2): ETGVTQSPTHLIKTRGQQVTLRCSSQSGHNTVSWYQQALGQGPQFIFQYYREEENGRGNFPPRFSGLQFPNYSSELNVNALELDDSALYLCASSEGQDTGELFFGEGSRLTVL.